A selection of T cell receptor beta chains follows, all from one sample in a study of shared clonotypes between healthy human individuals. Libraries were prepared by immunoSEQ multiplex PCR; TCRdb keeps only in-frame clonotypes and omits some of them. In the table there are over 1.5 million clones, 95% to 99% of which are singletons. The specimen was naive CD4+ T cells sorted from blood. The receptors come from a man under 40 in good health. Both conserved end residues are part of each CDR3. Fields, in order: clone size, D gene, V gene, J gene, CDR3 protein, CDR3 DNA. The D gene is left open where the match is weak. The listing skips clone size in some rows; elsewhere it reads once, few, many or a size class.

once	TRBD1	TRBV6-5	TRBJ1-4	CASTPTGDNEKLFF	TGTGCCAGCACCCCGACAGGGGATAATGAAAAACTGTTTTTT
once	.	TRBV7-9	TRBJ2-1	CASSQTGTPRNEQFF	TGTGCCAGCAGCCAAACAGGGACCCCTCGCAATGAGCAGTTCTTC
.	TRBD2	TRBV14	TRBJ2-5	CASSLRITAGGETQYF	TGTGCCAGCAGCCTCAGGATCACCGCGGGGGGCGAGACCCAGTACTTC
.	.	TRBV5-4	TRBJ1-2	CASSSGKAETWGYTF	TGTGCCAGCAGCTCAGGAAAGGCCGAAACATGGGGCTACACCTTC
.	.	TRBV2	TRBJ1-5	CASSEVQARLGQPQHF	TGTGCCAGCAGTGAAGTACAAGCCAGGTTAGGTCAGCCCCAGCATTTT
.	TRBD1	TRBV19	TRBJ2-5	CASSPHGQGETQYF	TGTGCCAGTAGTCCCCACGGACAGGGTGAGACCCAGTACTTC
.	TRBD1	TRBV19	TRBJ2-1	CASSRDSRGNEQFF	TGTGCCAGTAGTCGGGACAGCCGAGGGAATGAGCAGTTCTTC
.	.	TRBV19	TRBJ2-2	CASSIVGGELFF	TGTGCCAGTAGTATAGTGGGCGGGGAGCTGTTTTTT
once	TRBD1	TRBV15	TRBJ1-2	CATSTQDRGNGYTF	TGTGCCACCAGCACCCAGGACAGGGGGAATGGCTACACCTTC
.	.	TRBV5-6	TRBJ2-6	CASSLEFRDFSGANVLTF	TGTGCCAGCAGCTTGGAATTCCGGGATTTCTCTGGGGCCAACGTCCTGACTTTC
.	TRBD1	TRBV5-1	TRBJ2-6	CASSLWTGTGANVLTF	TGCGCCAGCAGTTTGTGGACAGGTACTGGGGCCAACGTCCTGACTTTC
once	TRBD2	TRBV6-5	TRBJ2-7	CASSNLAGGPNEQYF	TGTGCCAGCAGTAATCTAGCGGGAGGGCCCAACGAGCAGTACTTC
.	.	TRBV29-1	TRBJ2-5	CSSLLYGRAVGETQYF	TGCAGCTCGTTGTTGTACGGGAGAGCCGTCGGGGAGACCCAGTACTTC
once	.	TRBV30	TRBJ1-3	CAWSVVGGNTIYF	TGTGCCTGGAGTGTGGTGGGAGGAAACACCATATATTTT
.	.	TRBV15	TRBJ2-1	CATSRDGSDRRTEQFF	TGTGCCACCAGCAGAGATGGATCCGACCGGAGGACTGAGCAGTTCTTC
.	.	TRBV5-1	TRBJ1-4	CASSLPGEAEKLFF	TGCGCCAGCAGCTTGCCCGGGGAAGCTGAAAAACTGTTTTTT
.	.	TRBV6-4	TRBJ2-5	CASSADFLWSSPQYF	TGTGCCAGCAGCGCAGACTTTCTATGGTCGTCGCCCCAGTACTTC
.	TRBD1	TRBV9	TRBJ1-1	CASSVAGDSWTEAFF	TGTGCCAGCAGCGTAGCGGGGGACAGTTGGACTGAAGCTTTCTTT
.	TRBD2	TRBV7-2	TRBJ2-1	CASSEKREAVYEQFF	TGTGCCAGCAGCGAAAAGCGGGAGGCGGTCTATGAGCAGTTCTTC
.	TRBD1	TRBV29-1	TRBJ2-1	CSVERQGAVRREQFF	TGCAGCGTCGAAAGACAGGGGGCGGTTCGGCGTGAGCAGTTCTTC
.	.	TRBV29-1	TRBJ1-1	CSVEFEAFF	TGCAGCGTTGAATTTGAAGCTTTCTTT
.	TRBD1	TRBV28	TRBJ1-3	CASSPSDRISGNTIYF	TGTGCCAGCAGCCCCTCGGACAGGATCTCTGGAAACACCATATATTTT
.	TRBD2	TRBV6-5	TRBJ2-5	CASSRGGANLYF	TGTGCCAGCAGCCGCGGGGGGGCAAATCTGTACTTC
.	.	TRBV11-3	TRBJ2-1	CASSPGPRTQFF	TGTGCCAGCAGCCCCGGGCCGAGAACCCAGTTCTTC
.	TRBD1	TRBV9	TRBJ1-2	CASSVDPTGNNGYTF	TGTGCCAGCAGCGTAGACCCGACAGGGAACAATGGCTACACCTTC
.	.	TRBV18	TRBJ1-1	CASSPPKNTEAFF	TGTGCCAGCTCACCACCCAAGAACACTGAAGCTTTCTTT
.	.	TRBV7-3	TRBJ2-3	CASSVTGSDTQYF	TGTGCCAGCAGCGTAACAGGGTCAGATACGCAGTATTTT
once	.	TRBV15	TRBJ2-6	CATSTIGANVLTF	TGTGCCACCAGCACAATTGGGGCCAACGTCCTGACTTTC
.	TRBD1	TRBV5-1	TRBJ2-1	CASSGGQNEQFF	TGCGCCAGCAGCGGGGGACAGAATGAGCAGTTCTTC
.	TRBD1	TRBV9	TRBJ1-4	CASSADRGRDNEKLFF	TGTGCCAGCAGCGCGGACAGGGGGCGGGATAATGAAAAACTGTTTTTT
.	TRBD2	TRBV18	TRBJ2-2	CASSPGLARTGELFF	TGTGCCAGCTCACCCGGACTAGCGCGGACCGGGGAGCTGTTTTTT
.	.	TRBV29-1	TRBJ1-1	CSAQGGRTEAFF	TGCAGCGCGCAGGGAGGTAGAACTGAAGCTTTCTTT
.	.	TRBV5-1	TRBJ2-7	CASSSEGYEQYF	TGCGCCAGCAGCTCGGAAGGGTACGAGCAGTACTTC
.	.	TRBV18	TRBJ2-1	CASSTSGTGSYNEQFF	TGTGCCAGCTCCACGTCCGGGACGGGCTCCTACAATGAGCAGTTCTTC
.	TRBD2	TRBV14	TRBJ2-7	CASRLAGKYEQYF	TGTGCCAGTAGACTAGCGGGAAAATACGAGCAGTACTTC
once	.	TRBV4-2	TRBJ1-5	CASSQGRDQPQHF	TGTGCCAGCAGCCAAGGGAGGGACCAGCCCCAGCATTTT
once	.	TRBV5-1	TRBJ2-7	CASSQGPEASEQYF	TGCGCCAGCAGCCAAGGTCCCGAGGCCAGCGAGCAGTACTTC
.	TRBD2	TRBV16	TRBJ2-1	CASSPSASGINEQFF	TGTGCCAGCAGCCCCTCGGCTAGCGGGATAAATGAGCAGTTCTTC
.	.	TRBV9	TRBJ2-1	CASSVVTSRRWNEQFF	TGTGCCAGCAGCGTCGTAACTAGCAGGAGATGGAATGAGCAGTTCTTC
.	TRBD1	TRBV7-9	TRBJ2-5	CASSLEGGGETQYF	TGTGCCAGCAGCTTAGAAGGGGGCGGAGAGACCCAGTACTTC
few	.	TRBV6-6	TRBJ2-2	CASSYRGNTGELFF	TGTGCCAGCAGTTACCGAGGGAACACCGGGGAGCTGTTTTTT